This is a list of T cell receptor beta chains from one sample in a study of blood T cell repertoires in COVID-19. The assay was immunoSEQ multiplex PCR, and TCRdb's table has in-frame clones only and misses some. The sample yields over 200,000 clones, roughly 85% seen once. Sequencing input: peripheral blood. These receptor sequences come from a woman younger than 30 who had recovered from COVID-19. CDR3s include the opening cysteine and the closing phenylalanine or tryptophan. A D gene is named only where the DNA matches it firmly. Only some rows state a clone size, as once, few, many or a class for expanded clones.

TRBV7-9	NA	TRBD1	TRBJ2-7	TGTGCCAGCAGCTCAAGGACAGGGGTATGGGAGCAGTACTTC	CASSSRTGVWEQYF
TRBV9	NA	TRBD2	TRBJ2-1	TGTGCCAGCAGCCCGCGGACTAGCCACAATGAGCAGTTCTTC	CASSPRTSHNEQFF
TRBV6-5	NA	TRBD1	TRBJ1-1	TGTGCCAGCAGTTACGACAGGGGGAAAGCTTTCTTT	CASSYDRGKAFF
TRBV11-2	once	NA	TRBJ2-2	TGTGCCAGCAGCTTAGGAGCAGGGTGGATCGGGGAGCTGTTTTTT	CASSLGAGWIGELFF
TRBV11-2	few	NA	TRBJ2-1	TGTGCCAGCAGCTTGAGTCCATTTGAGCAGTTCTTC	CASSLSPFEQFF
TRBV28	NA	TRBD2	TRBJ2-5	TGTGCCAGCAGTATGGGGACTAGAGAGACCCAGTACTTC	CASSMGTRETQYF
TRBV24-1	NA	TRBD1	TRBJ2-5	TGTGCCACCAGCGCCCTTGACGGACAGGGGAGAGAGACCCAGTACTTC	CATSALDGQGRETQYF
TRBV28	NA	TRBD1	TRBJ2-6	TGTGCCAGCAGGGGGACAGGGAGGGGGACAGGGGCCAACGTCCTGACTTTC	CASRGTGRGTGANVLTF
TRBV27	once	TRBD1	TRBJ1-1	TGTGCCAGCAGTAGACCGGGACAGGGACTCACTGAAGCTTTCTTT	CASSRPGQGLTEAFF
TRBV5-1	NA	NA	TRBJ1-2	TGCGCCAGCAGCTCCGACGGGAACTATGGCTACACCTTC	CASSSDGNYGYTF